This TCR beta chain was retrieved from a study of blood T cell repertoires in COVID-19. CDR1 is PRHDT, CDR2 FYEKMQ, per germline (reference sequence). This CDR3 contains 12 residues. V was pared by 7 bases and J by 3 bases, with 7 bases between. The table came from immunoSEQ multiplex PCR; TCRdb's copy has only in-frame clones and leaves some out. This table has 150,000 to 200,000 clones, nearly 85% appearing once. This clonotype was obtained from a woman in her twenties or thirties with acute or convalescent COVID-19. Sequencing used peripheral blood. The rearrangement uses TRBV13 and TRBJ1-3, with unresolved D. The CDR3 spells CASTFLGNTIYF. CDR3 bases: TGTGCCAGCACCTTTCTTGGAAACACCATATATTTT. Complete variable domain (other parts from reference TRBV13 and TRBJ1-3): AAGVIQSPRHLIKEKRETATLKCYPIPRHDTVYWYQQGPGQDPQFLISFYEKMQSDKGSIPDRFSAQQFSDYHSELNMSSLELGDSALYFCASTFLGNTIYFGEGSWLTVV.